This TCR beta chain was identified during a study of OX40 agonist ivuxolimab in advanced cancers. Profiling relied on immunoSEQ multiplex PCR, and the TCRdb table lists in-frame clones only, not all of them. Counted here are tens of thousands of clones, around nine tenths occurring once; the ten biggest clones make up roughly 2.8%. Comments on this clone: Its antigen is unknown.

Whole-study results and caveats: By week 6 at 0.1 to 3.0 mg/kg, blood CD4+ and CD8+ T cells had expanded clonally.

The germline gives CDR1 SGHRS, CDR2 YFSETQ. V was pared by 6 bases and J by 2 bases, with 9 bases between. CDR3 size: 14 residues. J is TRBJ2-6 and V is TRBV5-1, with unresolved D. Sequenced material: CD4+ or CD8+ T cells sorted from blood, taken in a trial of the OX40 agonist ivuxolimab. This TCR derives from an adult with an advanced solid tumor such as melanoma, head and neck, liver or kidney cancer. In nucleotides, the CDR3 is TGCGCCAGCAAAAAAGGAACTGGGGCCAACGTCCTGACTTTC. Its protein product is CASKKGTGANVLTF.